Listed below are T cell receptor beta chains from one sample, sequenced in a study of T-cell reconstitution after alpha-beta-depleted transplantation in children. TCRdb reanalysed the PCR reads using MiXCR and keeps one entry per CDR3 protein. Of 500,000 or so distinct CDR3 sequences listed, 30% to 35% are singletons. Sequencing used PBMCs from the stem cell graft donor, obtained from the stem cell graft. Every receptor here comes from a human donor who donated a stem cell graft to a child with aplastic anemia. CDR3s include the opening cysteine and the closing phenylalanine or tryptophan. Fields, in order: J gene, clone size, V gene, D gene, CDR3 length, CDR3 protein, CDR3 DNA. A D gene is named only where the DNA matches it firmly. Expanded clones get a size class; other rows say once, few or many, or leave the size out.

J gene: TRBJ2-1
clone size: few
V gene: TRBV29-1
D gene: TRBD1
CDR3 length: 17
CDR3 protein: CSVADRGPLGRGNEQFF
CDR3 DNA: TGCAGCGTTGCTGACAGGGGGCCTCTCGGGAGGGGCAATGAGCAGTTCTTC

J gene: TRBJ2-2
clone size: NA
V gene: TRBV18
D gene: TRBD1
CDR3 length: 18
CDR3 protein: CASSPDRGHLLNTGELFF
CDR3 DNA: TGTGCCAGCTCACCTGACAGGGGCCACCTCCTAAACACCGGGGAGCTGTTTTTT

J gene: TRBJ2-7
clone size: NA
V gene: TRBV20-1
D gene: TRBD2
CDR3 length: 16
CDR3 protein: CSARDRASGSIYEQYF
CDR3 DNA: TGCAGTGCTAGAGATCGGGCTAGCGGGAGTATTTACGAGCAGTACTTC

J gene: TRBJ2-1
clone size: few
V gene: TRBV24-1
D gene: NA
CDR3 length: 12
CDR3 protein: CATSDVRDEQFF
CDR3 DNA: TGTGCCACCAGTGACGTTAGGGATGAGCAGTTCTTC

J gene: TRBJ1-1
clone size: few
V gene: TRBV15
D gene: NA
CDR3 length: 15
CDR3 protein: CATSRGGGRGTEAFF
CDR3 DNA: TGTGCCACCAGCAGGGGTGGGGGCAGAGGGACTGAAGCTTTCTTT

J gene: TRBJ1-5
clone size: NA
V gene: TRBV12-3/TRBV12-4
D gene: TRBD1
CDR3 length: 12
CDR3 protein: CASRPGGQPQHF
CDR3 DNA: TGTGCCAGCAGACCAGGGGGACAGCCCCAGCATTTT

J gene: TRBJ2-3
clone size: NA
V gene: TRBV10-3
D gene: TRBD2
CDR3 length: 16
CDR3 protein: CAIRPGLAGGEDTQYF
CDR3 DNA: TGTGCCATCAGACCAGGACTAGCGGGAGGGGAAGATACGCAGTATTTT

J gene: TRBJ1-1
clone size: few
V gene: TRBV29-1
D gene: NA
CDR3 length: 8
CDR3 protein: CSVGGAFF
CDR3 DNA: TGCAGCGTTGGAGGAGCTTTCTTT

J gene: TRBJ2-5
clone size: few
V gene: TRBV5-6
D gene: NA
CDR3 length: 14
CDR3 protein: CASSLWGERETQYF
CDR3 DNA: TGTGCCAGCAGCTTATGGGGGGAGCGAGAGACCCAGTACTTC

J gene: TRBJ2-1
clone size: medium-sized
V gene: TRBV20-1
D gene: NA
CDR3 length: 15
CDR3 protein: CSANPMGVDHNEQFF
CDR3 DNA: TGCAGTGCTAACCCTATGGGAGTGGATCACAATGAGCAGTTCTTC

J gene: TRBJ2-2
clone size: NA
V gene: TRBV2
D gene: TRBD2
CDR3 length: 18
CDR3 protein: CASSPGAGGPSNTGELFF
CDR3 DNA: TGTGCCAGCAGCCCTGGGGCGGGAGGGCCTTCGAACACCGGGGAGCTGTTTTTT

J gene: TRBJ1-2
clone size: NA
V gene: TRBV27
D gene: TRBD1
CDR3 length: 14
CDR3 protein: CASSTGTGNYGYTF
CDR3 DNA: TGTGCCAGCTCGACCGGGACAGGAAACTATGGCTACACCTTC

J gene: TRBJ2-7
clone size: NA
V gene: TRBV18
D gene: NA
CDR3 length: 14
CDR3 protein: CASSLPGVSYEQYF
CDR3 DNA: TGTGCCAGCAGTCTCCCAGGGGTCTCCTACGAGCAGTACTTC

J gene: TRBJ2-1
clone size: few
V gene: TRBV20-1
D gene: NA
CDR3 length: 10
CDR3 protein: CSAREEEQFF
CDR3 DNA: TGCAGTGCTAGAGAGGAGGAGCAGTTCTTC

J gene: TRBJ2-5
clone size: NA
V gene: TRBV18
D gene: NA
CDR3 length: 13
CDR3 protein: CASSPDYQETQYF
CDR3 DNA: TGTGCCAGCTCACCCGACTACCAAGAGACCCAGTACTTC

J gene: TRBJ2-7
clone size: NA
V gene: TRBV6-5
D gene: TRBD1
CDR3 length: 15
CDR3 protein: CASSYGGQGAYEQYF
CDR3 DNA: TGTGCCAGCAGTTACGGGGGACAGGGGGCGTACGAGCAGTACTTC

J gene: TRBJ2-3
clone size: few
V gene: TRBV7-2
D gene: TRBD2
CDR3 length: 17
CDR3 protein: CASSPLAGGPGTDTQYF
CDR3 DNA: TGTGCCAGCAGCCCCCTAGCGGGAGGGCCCGGCACAGATACGCAGTATTTT

J gene: TRBJ2-6
clone size: NA
V gene: TRBV5-5
D gene: NA
CDR3 length: 17
CDR3 protein: CASSLSFRASGANVLTF
CDR3 DNA: TGTGCCAGCAGCTTGTCGTTCAGGGCCTCTGGGGCCAACGTCCTGACTTTC

J gene: TRBJ1-3
clone size: few
V gene: TRBV12-3/TRBV12-4
D gene: NA
CDR3 length: 14
CDR3 protein: CASLGGLAGNTIYF
CDR3 DNA: TGTGCCAGCCTCGGCGGTTTGGCTGGAAACACCATATATTTT

J gene: TRBJ2-1
clone size: NA
V gene: TRBV24-1
D gene: NA
CDR3 length: 11
CDR3 protein: CATSLGNEQFF
CDR3 DNA: TGTGCCACCAGTCTGGGTAATGAGCAGTTCTTC

J gene: TRBJ1-2
clone size: NA
V gene: TRBV20-1
D gene: NA
CDR3 length: 13
CDR3 protein: CSARVSRDKGYTF
CDR3 DNA: TGCAGTGCTAGAGTTTCCCGGGACAAGGGCTACACCTTC

J gene: TRBJ1-5
clone size: few
V gene: TRBV6-5
D gene: NA
CDR3 length: 15
CDR3 protein: CASSYTQGSNQPQHF
CDR3 DNA: TGTGCCAGCAGTTACACACAGGGTAGCAATCAGCCCCAGCATTTT